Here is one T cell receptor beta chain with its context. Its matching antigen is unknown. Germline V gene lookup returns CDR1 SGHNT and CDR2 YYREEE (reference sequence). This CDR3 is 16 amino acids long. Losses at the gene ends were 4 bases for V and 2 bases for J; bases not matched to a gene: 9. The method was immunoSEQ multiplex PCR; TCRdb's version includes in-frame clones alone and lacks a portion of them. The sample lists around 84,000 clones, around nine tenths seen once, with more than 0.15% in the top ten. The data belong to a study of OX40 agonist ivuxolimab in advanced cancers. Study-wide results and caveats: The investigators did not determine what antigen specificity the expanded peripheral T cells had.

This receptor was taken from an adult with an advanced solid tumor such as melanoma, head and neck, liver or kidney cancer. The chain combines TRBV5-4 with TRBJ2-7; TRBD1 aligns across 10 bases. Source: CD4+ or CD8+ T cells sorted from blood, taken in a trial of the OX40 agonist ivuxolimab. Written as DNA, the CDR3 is TGTGCCAGCAGCGTCGCCACAGGACAGGGGGCCTACGAGCAGTACTTC. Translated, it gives CASSVATGQGAYEQYF.